This is a list of T cell receptor beta chains from one sample in a study of blood T cell repertoires in COVID-19. Measured with immunoSEQ multiplex PCR; TCRdb has only the in-frame clones, and not every one. The sample includes 250,000 or so clones, about 80% of them seen just once. What was sequenced was peripheral blood. These receptors originate from a woman older than 75 with acute or convalescent COVID-19. Both conserved end residues are part of each CDR3. Rows give clone size only sometimes, using once, few, many, or a class for an expanded clone.

j_call: TRBJ2-5; clone_size: -; v_call: TRBV19; cdr3_aa: CASSIDDQRRETQYF
j_call: TRBJ2-3; clone_size: -; v_call: TRBV6-5; cdr3_aa: CASSPLAGLTDTQYF
j_call: TRBJ2-3; clone_size: -; v_call: TRBV28; cdr3_aa: CASSPYGSGRTDTQYF
j_call: TRBJ2-1; clone_size: -; v_call: TRBV4-2; cdr3_aa: CASSQDWASGSGDEQFF
j_call: TRBJ1-5; clone_size: -; v_call: TRBV7-2; cdr3_aa: CASSSQGQGQPQHF
j_call: TRBJ1-5; clone_size: -; v_call: TRBV10-2; cdr3_aa: CASRDRGYIGNQPQHF
j_call: TRBJ2-7; clone_size: once; v_call: TRBV18; cdr3_aa: CASSPYAQSSYEQYF
j_call: TRBJ2-2; clone_size: -; v_call: TRBV7-2; cdr3_aa: CASSPGQVRTGELFF
j_call: TRBJ1-2; clone_size: -; v_call: TRBV18; cdr3_aa: CASSPGADSYGYTF
j_call: TRBJ1-6; clone_size: -; v_call: TRBV10-3; cdr3_aa: CAIRREGQPNSPLHF
j_call: TRBJ2-5; clone_size: -; v_call: TRBV15; cdr3_aa: CATSSPGLADRETQYF
j_call: TRBJ2-2; clone_size: -; v_call: TRBV12-3/TRBV12-4; cdr3_aa: CASKGPGELFF
j_call: TRBJ2-5; clone_size: -; v_call: TRBV5-1; cdr3_aa: CASSLGTGQETQYF
j_call: TRBJ2-1; clone_size: -; v_call: TRBV6-5; cdr3_aa: CASSRDYNEQFF
j_call: TRBJ2-7; clone_size: -; v_call: TRBV2; cdr3_aa: CASRRGQGASGPTYEQYF
j_call: TRBJ1-4; clone_size: once; v_call: TRBV6-2/TRBV6-3; cdr3_aa: CASSRRATNEKLFF
j_call: TRBJ1-1; clone_size: -; v_call: TRBV6-5; cdr3_aa: CASSYDRTEEAFF
j_call: TRBJ2-3; clone_size: -; v_call: TRBV5-1; cdr3_aa: CASSPLKLAGGDTQYF
j_call: TRBJ1-1; clone_size: -; v_call: TRBV21-1; cdr3_aa: CASSNWASGANTEAFF
j_call: TRBJ1-1; clone_size: once; v_call: TRBV19; cdr3_aa: CASSRLTTNTEAFF
j_call: TRBJ2-1; clone_size: once; v_call: TRBV30; cdr3_aa: CAGSGGYNEQFF
j_call: TRBJ2-2; clone_size: -; v_call: TRBV10-3; cdr3_aa: CAISEEGASTGELFF
j_call: TRBJ1-5; clone_size: few; v_call: TRBV19; cdr3_aa: CASSNSGNQPQHF
j_call: TRBJ1-5; clone_size: -; v_call: TRBV6-5; cdr3_aa: CASSYSSRGHNQPQHF
j_call: TRBJ2-6; clone_size: -; v_call: TRBV19; cdr3_aa: CASSPRVGNSGANVLTF